This T cell receptor (beta chain) originates from a study of blood T cells in healthy people across ages. The authors ran a second PCR of 7 to 11 cycles using a sample-barcoded 5' primer and a J-beta primer mix. TCRdb redid the calling of the 5' RACE reads with MiXCR, one entry per CDR3 protein. The data contain 750,000 to 950,000 distinct CDR3 sequences, about 53% of them singletons. This clonotype was counted between two and nine times. Germline lookup yields CDR1 SGHRS and CDR2 YFSETQ. V dropped 1 base and J dropped 2 bases, with 7 bases sitting between them. This CDR3 has 15 residues. The TCR sequence derives from a man aged 80 or over in good health. The sequenced material came from blood. The V gene is TRBV5-1, the J gene TRBJ2-6; D gene unclear. CDR3 sequence reads: CASSLLTTGANVLTF. For the CDR3, the DNA is TGCGCCAGCAGCTTGCTTACTACTGGGGCCAACGTCCTGACTTTC.